Each of the 24 T cell receptor beta chains below was sequenced from the same sample in a study of identical twins. TCRdb used MiXCR to reprocess the 5' RACE reads, holding one entry per CDR3 protein. The data show 550,000 to 800,000 distinct CDR3 sequences, less than 9% seen once. The same sample was also used in a study of yellow fever vaccine responses in identical twins.

The sample taken for sequencing was PBMCs. These receptors were obtained from a woman aged 18-30 years in good health.

This clonotype came up many times. The CDR3 spells CSVEDRGRGQPQHF. CDR3 sequence (DNA): TGCAGCGTTGAGGACAGGGGAAGGGGTCAGCCCCAGCATTTT. The chain employs TRBV29-1 and TRBJ1-5; 9 bases align to TRBD1. After removal of 3 bases from V and 6 bases from J, the junction contained 6 bases not matched to a gene. The CDR3 loop spans 14 amino acids. Germline V gives CDR1 SQVTM, CDR2 ANQGSEA.

The chain links TRBV20-1 to TRBJ1-1; possible D gene TRBD1, 6 bases. This CDR3 is 13 amino acids long. The V gene lost 4 bases and the J gene lost 2 bases, with 11 bases spanning the gap. CDR1 DFQATT and CDR2 SNEGSKA come from the germline V gene (reference sequence). CDR3 region: CSATGQRNTEAFF. The DNA of the CDR3 is TGCAGTGCTACTGGACAGCGCAACACTGAAGCTTTCTTT.

This clonotype was counted a few times. The chain has TRBV3-1 and TRBJ2-3, with 9 bases fitting TRBD1. The CDR3 sequence is 17 residues long. CDR1 and CDR2 from the germline V gene are LGHDT and YNNKEL (reference sequence). V shed 2 bases and J 4 bases; nucleotides not matched to a gene: 10. The CDR3, as DNA: TGTGCCAGCAGCCAACGTCCAGGGGGACAGGGATCAGATACGCAGTATTTT. It encodes CASSQRPGGQGSDTQYF.

The chain couples TRBV2 to TRBJ2-7; TRBD1 agrees at 9 bases. CDR1 and CDR2 from the germline V gene are SNHLY and FYNNEI. There are 16 residues in the CDR3. V trimming: 4 bases; J trimming: 4 bases; junction bases outside the gene matches: 11. For the CDR3, the DNA is TGTGCCAGCAGTGCCTTGGAACAGGGGGCGCGGTACGAGCAGTACTTC. Encoded protein: CASSALEQGARYEQYF. Full variable domain (missing parts from reference TRBV2 and TRBJ2-7): EPEVTQTPSHQVTQMGQEVILRCVPISNHLYFYWYRQILGQKVEFLVSFYNNEISEKSEIFDDQFSVERPDGSNFTLKIRSTKLEDSAMYFCASSALEQGARYEQYFGPGTRLTVT.

There are a few counts of this clonotype. V gene TRBV6-1 combines with J gene TRBJ2-7, with D hard to call. This CDR3 is 13 amino acids long. The V and J ends lost 3 bases and 7 bases respectively, with 13 bases between them. The germline V gene has CDR1 MNHNS and CDR2 SASEGT. The CDR3, as DNA: TGTGCCAGCAGTGATGCCCCCGAGGCGGAGCAGTACTTC. Its translation is CASSDAPEAEQYF.

The chain links TRBV28 to TRBJ1-6; 8 bases fit TRBD1. Germline assignment: CDR1 MDHEN and CDR2 SYDVKM. Trimming at V came to 6 bases and at J to 11 bases, leaving 6 bases not matched to a gene. The CDR3 is 13 amino acids. CDR3 sequence reads: CASSTQGATPLHF. For the CDR3, the DNA is TGTGCCAGCAGCACCCAGGGGGCAACACCCCTCCACTTT.

This clonotype has a handful of counts. The rearrangement uses TRBV5-1 and TRBJ1-1; D is uncertain. CDR1 and CDR2 from the germline V gene are SGHRS and YFSETQ. The V gene lost 4 bases and the J gene lost 7 bases, with 8 bases spanning the gap. The CDR3 contains 11 residues. The CDR3 sequence: CASSNKGEAFF. The CDR3 bases are TGCGCCAGCAGCAACAAGGGTGAAGCTTTCTTT. The full variable domain, rest sourced from reference TRBV5-1 and TRBJ1-1, is KAGVTQTPRYLIKTRGQQVTLSCSPISGHRSVSWYQQTPGQGLQFLFEYFSETQRNKGNFPGRFSGRQFSNSRSEMNVSTLELGDSALYLCASSNKGEAFFGQGTRLTVV.

The sample holds many counts of this clonotype. The gene calls are TRBV2 and TRBJ1-1; a weak D match, TRBD1 (6 bases). Per the germline V gene, CDR1 is SNHLY and CDR2 is FYNNEI. Trimming took 6 bases from V and 0 from J, leaving 17 bases between them. CDR3 size: 16 residues. This CDR3 is CASRIQGRSMNTEAFF. The CDR3 DNA is TGTGCCAGCAGAATACAGGGACGAAGCATGAACACTGAAGCTTTCTTT.

This clonotype came up many times. V and J are TRBV20-1 and TRBJ1-2, with D maybe TRBD1 (6 bases). CDR3 length: 12 amino acids. Per germline, CDR1 DFQATT and CDR2 SNEGSKA (reference sequence). Trimming took 1 base from V and 6 from J, leaving 9 bases between them. The CDR3 DNA is TGCAGTGCTAGAGCGGGGGCCGATGGCTACACCTTC. It is translated as CSARAGADGYTF.

This clonotype was seen ten or more times. The chain is built from TRBV12-3 or TRBV12-4 and TRBJ2-1; TRBD2 agrees at 11 bases. The CDR3 loop spans 16 amino acids. J gave up 6 bases and V 5 bases, and 9 bases lay outside the gene matches. CDR3 sequence: CASSPIAGGPVNEQFF. As DNA, the CDR3 is TGTGCCAGCAGTCCTATAGCGGGAGGGCCTGTCAATGAGCAGTTCTTC.

This clonotype appeared many times. This chain uses TRBV29-1 with TRBJ2-5, with TRBD2 identical over 7 bases. The CDR3 is made up of 13 amino acids. V lost 3 bases to trimming and J lost 6 bases; unmatched junction nucleotides: 7. Germline V lookup: CDR1 SQVTM, CDR2 ANQGSEA. The CDR3 nucleotides are TGCAGCGTTGAGCAAGCGGGGCGGAAGACCCAGTACTTC. Translation: CSVEQAGRKTQYF. The entire variable domain, with the rest obtained from reference TRBV29-1 and TRBJ2-5, is as follows: SAVISQKPSRDICQRGTSLTIQCQVDSQVTMMFWYRQQPGQSLTLIATANQGSEATYESGFVIDKFPISRPNLTFSTLTVSNMSPEDSSIYLCSVEQAGRKTQYFGPGTRLLVL.

This clonotype was picked up a small number of times. The chain uses TRBV19 and TRBJ2-1, with D perhaps TRBD1 or TRBD2 (5 bases each). The germline V and J ends were trimmed by 4 bases and 12 bases, with 25 bases remaining between them. Germline V gene sequence: CDR1 LNHDA, CDR2 SQIVND (reference sequence). The CDR3 totals 16 residues. The CDR3 sequence: CASSTPRTGQKAGQFF. In nucleotides, the CDR3 is TGTGCCAGTAGTACCCCTCGGACGGGGCAAAAGGCAGGGCAGTTCTTC.

This clonotype has just a few counts. V is TRBV6-6 and J is TRBJ1-1, with D unclear. The CDR3 extends over 12 amino acids. V lost 6 bases and J 3 bases, leaving 8 bases between the germline ends. Germline V gives CDR1 MNHNY, CDR2 SVGAGI (reference sequence). The CDR3 sequence: CASRPTYTEAFF. The CDR3 region has the DNA TGTGCCAGCAGACCGACGTACACTGAAGCTTTCTTT.

This clonotype was seen more than once but under ten times. The chain combines TRBV12-3 or TRBV12-4 with TRBJ2-4; D call uncertain. Deletions cut 6 bases from V and 1 base from J, with 13 bases between. The CDR3 is 15 residues long. CDR3 DNA: TGTGCCAGCAGCCCATTTTCGCGGGCCAAAAACATTCAGTACTTC. Translation gives CASSPFSRAKNIQYF.

This clonotype was picked up a small number of times. The genes are TRBV15 and TRBJ2-1, with TRBD2 identical over 12 bases. The CDR3 loop spans 17 amino acids. V trimming: 3 bases; J trimming: 9 bases; junction bases outside the gene matches: 12. The V gene's germline CDR1 is LNHNV and CDR2 YYDKDF (reference sequence). For the CDR3, the DNA is TGTGCCACCAGCAGCCCCGGGGCTAGCGGGGGGGCAGGTGAGCAGTTCTTC. This codes for CATSSPGASGGAGEQFF. Supplemented by reference TRBV15 and TRBJ2-1, the full variable domain reads DAMVIQNPRYQVTQFGKPVTLSCSQTLNHNVMYWYQQKSSQAPKLLFHYYDKDFNNEADTPDNFQSRRPNTSFCFLDIRSPGLGDTAMYLCATSSPGASGGAGEQFFGPGTRLTVL.

This clonotype appeared a few times. The genes are TRBV5-6 and TRBJ1-1; D call uncertain. The CDR3 length is 13 residues. V lost 6 bases and J lost 0, with 9 bases in between. Germline-derived CDR1 and CDR2 are SGHDT and YYEEEE. Here the CDR3 DNA reads TGTGCCAGCACCAAAACGATGAACACTGAAGCTTTCTTT. This encodes CASTKTMNTEAFF.

The sample holds a few counts of this clonotype. The CDR3 bases are TGTGCCAGTAGTAGGGGGACTAGCGGGAGTATCAATGAGCAGTTCTTC. This encodes CASSRGTSGSINEQFF. The chain recombines TRBV19 with TRBJ2-1; TRBD2 agrees at 14 bases. Trimming cost V 4 bases and J 6 bases; bases outside gene matches: 5. CDR3 length: 16 residues. Germline V gene sequence: CDR1 LNHDA, CDR2 SQIVND (reference sequence).

In this sample, this clonotype turned up a few times. The chain uses TRBV7-8 and TRBJ1-2; 8 nucleotides align to TRBD1. Germline V gene data show CDR1 as SGHVS and CDR2 as FQNEAQ. The CDR3 extends over 15 amino acids. Trimming cost V 1 base and J 4 bases; bases outside gene matches: 5. Written as DNA, the CDR3 is TGTGCCAGCAGCTTAGAGACAGGGGCCCCCTATGGCTACACCTTC. Amino acids: CASSLETGAPYGYTF.

This clonotype came up many times. The V gene is TRBV24-1, the J gene TRBJ2-4, with D perhaps TRBD1 (5 bases). This CDR3 is built from 16 residues. Germline V gene data show CDR1 as KGHDR and CDR2 as SFDVKD. Trimming removed 4 bases from V and 6 bases from J, with 18 bases in between. CDR3 nucleotides: TGTGCCACCAGTGACCCTGGACACTTAGGCGGAAACATTCAGTACTTC. It codes for CATSDPGHLGGNIQYF.

This clonotype has more than one count but fewer than ten. The chain couples TRBV5-1 to TRBJ2-5, with TRBD2 matching 13 bases. The CDR3 sequence is 17 residues long. V was pared by 4 bases and J by 1 base, with 7 bases of the junction left unmatched. Germline V gives CDR1 SGHRS, CDR2 YFSETQ. The CDR3, as DNA: TGCGCCAGCAGCGCGGGACTAGCGGGGACAATCCAAGAGACCCAGTACTTC. Amino acids: CASSAGLAGTIQETQYF.

This clonotype was found many times. This rearrangement joins TRBV6-5 to TRBJ2-2; maybe TRBD1 (6 bases). Trimming took 0 bases from V and 1 from J, leaving 15 bases between them. The germline V gene has CDR1 MNHEY and CDR2 SVGAGI. The CDR3 loop spans 18 amino acids. CDR3 region: CASSYSVRGPRNTGELFF. The CDR3 region has the DNA TGTGCCAGCAGTTACTCGGTCAGGGGCCCCAGGAACACCGGGGAGCTGTTTTTT.

This chain connects TRBV3-1 to TRBJ1-6, with D possibly TRBD1 on 5 matching bases. Germline assignment: CDR1 LGHDT and CDR2 YNNKEL (reference sequence). The CDR3 consists of 14 residues. Trimming took 2 bases from V and 7 from J, leaving 9 bases between them. CDR3 nucleotide sequence: TGTGCCAGCAGCCAATGGGACGGGAATTCACCCCTCCACTTT. Translation: CASSQWDGNSPLHF.

This clonotype occurred a few times. The chain recombines TRBV7-9 with TRBJ2-1; no firm D call. This CDR3 has 11 residues. The V and J ends lost 8 bases and 3 bases respectively, with 5 bases between them. Germline CDR1 SEHNR, CDR2 FQNEAQ (reference sequence). This CDR3 is CASANYNEQFF. The CDR3 nucleotides read TGTGCCAGCGCCAACTACAATGAGCAGTTCTTC.

There are a few counts of this clonotype. The chain couples TRBV5-8 to TRBJ2-7; D is undetermined. The CDR3 consists of 13 residues. Germline CDR1 is SGHTS and CDR2 is YDEGEE. Trimming shortened V by 2 bases and J by 5 bases, and 11 bases separated the two germline ends. The CDR3 protein is CASSLSSRNEQYV. As DNA, the CDR3 is TGTGCCAGCAGCTTAAGTAGCCGAAACGAGCAGTACGTC.